This TCR beta chain was sequenced in a study of early T cells in non-severe SARS-CoV-2 infection. Individually, cDNA molecules had unique molecular identifiers attached to them. TCRdb independently ran MiXCR on the 5' RACE reads; one entry per CDR3 protein. The sample records more than 50,000 distinct CDR3 sequences, over 9.5% being singletons. The CDR3 contains 15 residues. V was cut by 0 bases and J by 7 bases, with 16 bases left in between. In germline, CDR1 is DFQATT, CDR2 SNEGSKA (reference sequence). The material sequenced was whole blood. This TCR was recovered from an adult who was a healthcare worker with PCR-confirmed SARS-CoV-2 infection or an uninfected control (not recorded which). V is TRBV20-1 and J is TRBJ2-1; D gene uncertain. The CDR3 nucleotides read TGCAGTGCTAGAGATAGGCGATCGCCGCGGAATGAGCAGTTCTTC. Translated, it gives CSARDRRSPRNEQFF.